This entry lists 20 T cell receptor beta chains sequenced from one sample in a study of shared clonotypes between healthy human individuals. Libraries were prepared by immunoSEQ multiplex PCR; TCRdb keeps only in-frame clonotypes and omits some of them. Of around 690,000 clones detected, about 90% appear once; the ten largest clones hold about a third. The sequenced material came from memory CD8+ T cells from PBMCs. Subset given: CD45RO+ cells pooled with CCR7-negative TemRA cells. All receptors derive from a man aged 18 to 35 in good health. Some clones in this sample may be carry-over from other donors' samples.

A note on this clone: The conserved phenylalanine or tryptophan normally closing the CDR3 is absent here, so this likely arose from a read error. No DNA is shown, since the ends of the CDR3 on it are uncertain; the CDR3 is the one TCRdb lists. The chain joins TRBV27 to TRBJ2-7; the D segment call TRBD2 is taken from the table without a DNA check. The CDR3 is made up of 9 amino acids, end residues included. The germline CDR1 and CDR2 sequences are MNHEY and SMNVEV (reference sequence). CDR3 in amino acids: CASSLARGP.

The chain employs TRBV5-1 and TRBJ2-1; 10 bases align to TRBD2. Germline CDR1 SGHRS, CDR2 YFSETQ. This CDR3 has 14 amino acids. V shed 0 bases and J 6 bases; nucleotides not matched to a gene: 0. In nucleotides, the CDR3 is TGCGCCAGCAGCTTGGGGACTAGCGGCAATGAGCAGTTCTTC. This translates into CASSLGTSGNEQFF.

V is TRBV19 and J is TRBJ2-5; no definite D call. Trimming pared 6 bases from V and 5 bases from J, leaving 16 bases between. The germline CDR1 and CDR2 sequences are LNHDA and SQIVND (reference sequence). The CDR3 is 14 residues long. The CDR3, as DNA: TGTGCCAGTAGCCACAACAGCGTTCCGGAGACCCAGTACTTC. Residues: CASSHNSVPETQYF.

This CDR3 is CASSSARARLYGNTIYF. The CDR3 DNA reads TGTGCCAGCAGTTCTGCGCGGGCCAGGCTCTACGGTAACACCATATATTTT. This rearrangement joins TRBV28 to TRBJ1-3; D is uncertain. Trimming stripped 4 bases from V and 7 bases from J, with 23 bases between. Germline V gene lookup returns CDR1 MDHEN and CDR2 SYDVKM. CDR3 length: 17 residues.

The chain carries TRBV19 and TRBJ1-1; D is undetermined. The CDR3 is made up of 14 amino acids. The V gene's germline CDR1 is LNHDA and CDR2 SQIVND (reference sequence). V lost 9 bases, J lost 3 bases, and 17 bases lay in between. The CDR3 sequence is CASYHPAADTEAFF. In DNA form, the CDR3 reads TGTGCCAGCTATCATCCAGCAGCGGACACTGAAGCTTTCTTT.

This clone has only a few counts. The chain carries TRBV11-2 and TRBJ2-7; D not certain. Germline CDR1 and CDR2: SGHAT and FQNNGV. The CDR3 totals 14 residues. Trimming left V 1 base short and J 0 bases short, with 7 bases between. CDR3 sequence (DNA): TGTGCCAGCAGCTTAGCCCCCCTCTCCTACGAGCAGTACTTC. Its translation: CASSLAPLSYEQYF.

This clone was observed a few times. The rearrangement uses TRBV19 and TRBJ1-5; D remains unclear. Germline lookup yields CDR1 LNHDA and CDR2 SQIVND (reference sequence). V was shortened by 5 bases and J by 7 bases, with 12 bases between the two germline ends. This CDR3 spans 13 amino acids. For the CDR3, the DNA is TGTGCCAGTAGTTCGCCGGCGGGACAGCCCCAGCATTTT. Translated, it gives CASSSPAGQPQHF.

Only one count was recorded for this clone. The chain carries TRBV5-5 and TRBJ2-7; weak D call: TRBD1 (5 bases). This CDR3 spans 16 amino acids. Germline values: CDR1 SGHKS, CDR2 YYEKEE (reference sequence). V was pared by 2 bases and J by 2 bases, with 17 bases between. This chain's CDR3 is CASSLIVRGHPYEQYF. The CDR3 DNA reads TGTGCCAGCAGCTTAATTGTTAGGGGCCACCCCTACGAGCAGTACTTC.

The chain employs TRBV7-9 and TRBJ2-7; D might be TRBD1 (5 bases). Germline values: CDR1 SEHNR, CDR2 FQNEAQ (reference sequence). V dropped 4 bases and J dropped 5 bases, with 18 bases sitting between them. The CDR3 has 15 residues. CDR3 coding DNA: TGTGCCAGCAGCTCAACTCGGCAGGGTGTACACGAGCAGTACTTC. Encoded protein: CASSSTRQGVHEQYF.

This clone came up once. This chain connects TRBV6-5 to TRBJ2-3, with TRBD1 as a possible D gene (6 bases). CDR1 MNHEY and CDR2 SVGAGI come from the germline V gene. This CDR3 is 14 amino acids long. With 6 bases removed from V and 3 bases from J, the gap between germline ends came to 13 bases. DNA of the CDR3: TGTGCCAGCAGCGAGGGGGACACGACAGATACGCAGTATTTT. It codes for CASSEGDTTDTQYF.

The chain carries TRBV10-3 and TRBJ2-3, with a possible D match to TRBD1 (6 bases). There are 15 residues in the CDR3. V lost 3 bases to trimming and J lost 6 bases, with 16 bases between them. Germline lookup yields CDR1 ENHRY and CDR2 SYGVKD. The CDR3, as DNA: TGTGCCATCAGTGACGGGCAAGGACAGAACGATACGCAGTATTTT. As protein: CAISDGQGQNDTQYF.

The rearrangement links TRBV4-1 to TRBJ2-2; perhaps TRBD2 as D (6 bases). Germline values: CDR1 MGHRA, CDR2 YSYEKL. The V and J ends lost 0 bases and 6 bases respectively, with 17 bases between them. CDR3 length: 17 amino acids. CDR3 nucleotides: TGCGCCAGCAGCCAAGAAGGTCGGCCGGAGGGATCCGGGGAGCTGTTTTTT. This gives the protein CASSQEGRPEGSGELFF.

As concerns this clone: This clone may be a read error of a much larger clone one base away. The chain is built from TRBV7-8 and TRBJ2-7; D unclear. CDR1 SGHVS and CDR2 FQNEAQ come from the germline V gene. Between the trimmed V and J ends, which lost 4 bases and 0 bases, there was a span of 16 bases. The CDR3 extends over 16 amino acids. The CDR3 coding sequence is TGTGCCAGCAGCTCGAGTGGCCTATTAAGCTCCTACGAGCAGTACTTC. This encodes CASSSSGLLSSYEQYF.

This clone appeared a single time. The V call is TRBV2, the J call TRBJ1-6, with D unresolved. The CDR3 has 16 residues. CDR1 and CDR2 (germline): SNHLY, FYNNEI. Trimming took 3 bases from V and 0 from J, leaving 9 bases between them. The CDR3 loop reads CASSDPGSSYNSPLHF. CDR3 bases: TGTGCCAGCAGTGACCCCGGTAGCTCCTATAATTCACCCCTCCACTTT. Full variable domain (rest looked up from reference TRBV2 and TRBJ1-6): EPEVTQTPSHQVTQMGQEVILRCVPISNHLYFYWYRQILGQKVEFLVSFYNNEISEKSEIFDDQFSVERPDGSNFTLKIRSTKLEDSAMYFCASSDPGSSYNSPLHFGNGTRLTVT.

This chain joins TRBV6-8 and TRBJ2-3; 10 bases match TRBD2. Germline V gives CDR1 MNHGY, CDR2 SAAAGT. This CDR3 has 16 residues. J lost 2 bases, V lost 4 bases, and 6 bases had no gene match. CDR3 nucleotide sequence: TGTGCCAGCAGTTCTCTTAGCGGGAGGAACACAGATACGCAGTATTTT. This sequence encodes CASSSLSGRNTDTQYF.

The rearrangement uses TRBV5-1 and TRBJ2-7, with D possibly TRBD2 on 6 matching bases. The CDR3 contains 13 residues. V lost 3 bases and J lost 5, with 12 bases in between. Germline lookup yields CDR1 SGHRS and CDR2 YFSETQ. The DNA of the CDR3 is TGCGCCAGCAGCTGGGGGGTCCGAGACGAGCAGTACTTC. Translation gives CASSWGVRDEQYF.

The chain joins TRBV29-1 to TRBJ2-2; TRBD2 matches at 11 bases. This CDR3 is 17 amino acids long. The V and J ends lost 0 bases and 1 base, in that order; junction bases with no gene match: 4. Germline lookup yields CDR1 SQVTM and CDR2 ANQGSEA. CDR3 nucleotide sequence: TGCAGCGTTGAAGAGCCCGGACTAGCGGGGAACACCGGGGAGCTGTTTTTT. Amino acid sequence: CSVEEPGLAGNTGELFF.

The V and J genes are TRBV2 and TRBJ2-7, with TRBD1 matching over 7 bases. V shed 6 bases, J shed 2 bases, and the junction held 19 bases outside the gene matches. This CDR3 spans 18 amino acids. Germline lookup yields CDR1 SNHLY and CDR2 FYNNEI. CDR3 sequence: CASRENEYPTGRPYEQYF. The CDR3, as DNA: TGTGCCAGCAGGGAGAATGAGTACCCGACAGGGCGCCCCTACGAGCAGTACTTC.

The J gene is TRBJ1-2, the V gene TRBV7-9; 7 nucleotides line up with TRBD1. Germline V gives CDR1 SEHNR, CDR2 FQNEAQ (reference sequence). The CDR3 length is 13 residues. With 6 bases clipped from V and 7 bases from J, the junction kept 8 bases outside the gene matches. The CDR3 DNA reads TGTGCCAGCAGGGCAGAGACAGGGTCTGGCTACACCTTC. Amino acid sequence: CASRAETGSGYTF.

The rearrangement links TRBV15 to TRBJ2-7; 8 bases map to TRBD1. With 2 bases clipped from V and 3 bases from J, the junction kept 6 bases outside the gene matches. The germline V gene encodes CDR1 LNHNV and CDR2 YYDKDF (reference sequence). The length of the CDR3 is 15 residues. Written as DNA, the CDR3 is TGTGCCACCAGCAGATACTCAGGGGGCTACTACGAGCAGTACTTC. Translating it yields CATSRYSGGYYEQYF.